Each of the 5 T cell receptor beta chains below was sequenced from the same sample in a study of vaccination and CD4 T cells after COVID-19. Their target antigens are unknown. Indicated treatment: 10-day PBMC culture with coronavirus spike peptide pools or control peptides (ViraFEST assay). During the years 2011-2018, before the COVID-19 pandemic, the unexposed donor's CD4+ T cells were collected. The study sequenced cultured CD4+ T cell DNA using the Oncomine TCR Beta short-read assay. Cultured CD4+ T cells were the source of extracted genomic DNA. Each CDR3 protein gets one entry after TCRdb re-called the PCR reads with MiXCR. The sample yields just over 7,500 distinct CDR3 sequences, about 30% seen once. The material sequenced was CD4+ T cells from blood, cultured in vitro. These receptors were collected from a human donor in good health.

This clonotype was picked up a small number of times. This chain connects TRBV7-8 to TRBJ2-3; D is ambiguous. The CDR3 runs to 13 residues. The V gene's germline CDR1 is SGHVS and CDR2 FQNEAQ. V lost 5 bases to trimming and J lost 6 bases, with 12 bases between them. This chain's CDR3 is CASSPPRADTQYF. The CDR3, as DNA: TGTGCCAGCAGCCCCCCCCGCGCGGATACGCAGTATTTT. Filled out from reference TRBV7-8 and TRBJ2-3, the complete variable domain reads GAGVSQSPRYKVAKRGQDVALRCDPISGHVSLFWYQQALGQGPEFLTYFQNEAQLDKSGLPSDRFFAERPEGSVSTLKIQRTQQEDSAVYLCASSPPRADTQYFGPGTRLTVL.

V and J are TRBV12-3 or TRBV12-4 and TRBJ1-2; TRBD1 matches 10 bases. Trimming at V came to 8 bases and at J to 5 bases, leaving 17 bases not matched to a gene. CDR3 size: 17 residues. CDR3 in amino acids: CASGKTGGAFLGYGYTF. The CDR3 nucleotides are TGTGCCAGCGGCAAGACAGGGGGCGCATTTCTAGGGTATGGCTACACCTTC.

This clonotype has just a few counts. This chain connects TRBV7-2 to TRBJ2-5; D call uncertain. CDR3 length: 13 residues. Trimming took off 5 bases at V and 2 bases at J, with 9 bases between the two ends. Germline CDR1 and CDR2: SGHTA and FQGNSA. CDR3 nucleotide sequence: TGTGCCAGCAGCCCCTTCGGGCAAGAGACCCAGTACTTC. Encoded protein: CASSPFGQETQYF.

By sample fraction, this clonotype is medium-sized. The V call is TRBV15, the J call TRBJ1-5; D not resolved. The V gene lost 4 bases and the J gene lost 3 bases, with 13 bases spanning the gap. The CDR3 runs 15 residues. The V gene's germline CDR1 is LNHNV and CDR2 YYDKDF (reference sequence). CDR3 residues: CATSKAPPDNQPQHF. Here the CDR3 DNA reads TGTGCCACCAGCAAGGCGCCCCCCGACAATCAGCCCCAGCATTTT.

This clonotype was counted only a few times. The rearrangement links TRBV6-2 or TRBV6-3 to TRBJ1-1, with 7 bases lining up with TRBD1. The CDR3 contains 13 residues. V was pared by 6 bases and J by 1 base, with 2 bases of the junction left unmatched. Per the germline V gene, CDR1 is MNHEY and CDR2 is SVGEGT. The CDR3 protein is CASRNRGNTEAFF. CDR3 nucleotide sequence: TGTGCCAGCAGGAACAGGGGGAACACTGAAGCTTTCTTT.